What follows are 9 T cell receptor beta chains derived from one specimen sequenced in a study of cytomegalovirus exposure and HLA in healthy donors. Assay: immunoSEQ multiplex PCR; the TCRdb copy retains only in-frame clones and omits some. The table has over 100,000 clones, roughly 90% seen once. Sequenced input: PBMCs. The receptors stem from a young woman in good health and CMV-seropositive.

This rearrangement joins TRBV7-8 to TRBJ2-7; 9 nucleotides line up with TRBD1. From germline, CDR1 is SGHVS and CDR2 FQNEAQ. V trimming: 0 bases; J trimming: 3 bases; junction bases outside the gene matches: 3. The CDR3 contains 15 residues. CDR3 loop: CASSLAETGGYEQYF. The DNA of the CDR3 is TGTGCCAGCAGCTTAGCGGAGACAGGGGGCTACGAGCAGTACTTC.

The rearrangement uses TRBV7-3 and TRBJ2-3, with D possibly matching TRBD1 (5 bases). Deletions cut 5 bases from V and 5 bases from J, with 11 bases between. CDR3 length: 13 residues. Germline loops: CDR1 SGHTA, CDR2 FQGTGA. Here the CDR3 DNA reads TGTGCCAGCAGCCTCGACAGACAAGATACGCAGTATTTT. Residues: CASSLDRQDTQYF.

This rearrangement joins TRBV18 to TRBJ2-3; a weak D match, TRBD2 (6 bases). CDR3 length: 16 residues. V was pared by 5 bases and J by 2 bases, with 17 bases between. Germline-derived CDR1 and CDR2 are KGHSH and LQKENI. DNA of the CDR3: TGTGCCAGCTCATTCGCCCCGGGAGTGTACACAGATACGCAGTATTTT. Amino acids: CASSFAPGVYTDTQYF.

V is TRBV5-3 and J is TRBJ1-1, with D possibly being TRBD1 (6 bases). TRBV5-3 is marked as an open reading frame, function uncertain. The CDR3 totals 14 residues. V was trimmed by 5 bases and J by 7 bases, leaving 18 bases between them. CDR3 sequence reads: CARSFCGQKNEAFF. CDR3 coding DNA: TGTGCCAGAAGTTTTTGCGGACAGAAAAATGAAGCTTTCTTT.

The V call is TRBV4-2, the J call TRBJ1-5; D may be TRBD1 (6 bases). Between the trimmed V and J ends, which lost 0 bases and 6 bases, there was a span of 12 bases. Germline assignment: CDR1 LGHNA and CDR2 YNFKEQ. The CDR3 sequence is 15 residues long. The CDR3 region is CASSQEGGVAQPQHF. CDR3 bases: TGTGCCAGCAGCCAAGAAGGGGGGGTCGCTCAGCCCCAGCATTTT.

This chain connects TRBV27 to TRBJ1-1; 7 bases are a match to TRBD1. The length of the CDR3 is 15 residues. The germline CDR1 and CDR2 sequences are MNHEY and SMNVEV (reference sequence). V was clipped by 6 bases and J by 0 bases; unmatched bases: 7. The CDR3 protein is CASRSDRVMNTEAFF. DNA of the CDR3: TGTGCCAGCAGGAGTGACAGGGTAATGAACACTGAAGCTTTCTTT.

This chain joins TRBV2 and TRBJ1-1, with 8 bases aligning to TRBD1. The CDR3 has 14 residues. Germline values: CDR1 SNHLY, CDR2 FYNNEI. The V gene end was trimmed by 4 bases and the J gene end by 4 bases; junction bases not matched to a gene: 5. The CDR3 spells CASSGQGAATEAFF. The CDR3 DNA is TGTGCCAGCAGTGGCCAGGGGGCGGCCACTGAAGCTTTCTTT.

The V and J genes are TRBV2 and TRBJ1-2, with 8 positions matching TRBD1. V lost 4 bases, J lost 5 bases, and 12 bases stayed unmatched. The V gene's germline CDR1 is SNHLY and CDR2 FYNNEI. The CDR3 covers 16 residues. For the CDR3, the DNA is TGTGCCAGCAGTGTTCCCCAGACAGGGGTTGGGTATGGCTACACCTTC. It is translated as CASSVPQTGVGYGYTF.

The V gene is TRBV6-5, the J gene TRBJ1-1; D is perhaps TRBD1 (5 bases). Trimming removed 2 bases from V and 6 bases from J, with 7 bases in between. The CDR3 has 12 amino acids. Germline CDR1 MNHEY, CDR2 SVGAGI. The CDR3 here is CASSYRGAEAFF. CDR3 DNA sequence: TGTGCCAGCAGTTACCGGGGGGCTGAAGCTTTCTTT.